The 2 T cell receptor beta chains listed next were all sequenced from one sample in a study of cytomegalovirus exposure and HLA in healthy donors. In the PCR, 60 Vbeta and 13 Jbeta primers were used. The repertoire was sequenced with immunoSEQ multiplex PCR; TCRdb's copy has only in-frame clones and lacks some. The sample comprises under 200,000 clones, around 80% of which are singletons, and around 3% rests with the top ten. The sequenced sample was PBMCs. The receptors shown here come from a woman between 45 and 65 years old in good health and CMV-seropositive.

J is TRBJ2-7 and V is TRBV29-1, with 9 bases matching TRBD2. This CDR3 spans 17 amino acids. V shed 3 bases, J shed 0 bases, and the junction held 12 bases outside the gene matches. Germline V gives CDR1 SQVTM, CDR2 ANQGSEA. The CDR3 DNA sequence: TGCAGCGTTGAGGCTAGCGGGAATGATGGGGCCTCCTACGAGCAGTACTTC. Its protein product is CSVEASGNDGASYEQYF.

The rearrangement joins TRBV7-9 to TRBJ1-2, with D uncertain. The CDR3 has 14 amino acids. Looked up from germline, CDR1 is SEHNR and CDR2 is FQNEAQ (reference sequence). Trimming shortened V by 2 bases and J by 10 bases, and 17 bases separated the two germline ends. CDR3 DNA sequence: TGTGCCAGCAGCTTAACGGGAGTCGGTCACTTCTACACCTTC. Translating gives CASSLTGVGHFYTF.